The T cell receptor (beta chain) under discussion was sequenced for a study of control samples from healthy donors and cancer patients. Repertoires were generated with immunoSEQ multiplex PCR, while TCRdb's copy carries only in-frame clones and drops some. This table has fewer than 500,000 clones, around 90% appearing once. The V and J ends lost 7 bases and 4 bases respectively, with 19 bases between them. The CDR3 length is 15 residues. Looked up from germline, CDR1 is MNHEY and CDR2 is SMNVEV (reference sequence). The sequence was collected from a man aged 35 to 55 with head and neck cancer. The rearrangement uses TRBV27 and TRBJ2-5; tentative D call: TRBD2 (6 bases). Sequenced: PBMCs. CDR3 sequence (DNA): TGTGCCAGCACCCTGGGGGGAGGAAGTGGAGAGACCCAGTACTTC. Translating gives CASTLGGGSGETQYF.